This TCR beta chain was identified in a study of cytomegalovirus exposure and HLA in healthy donors. Study-wide context: Among the 398 genotyped donors, around 81% were placed in the Caucasian-associated ancestry cluster. Findings of the study overall: Equally common other TCR beta chains were less clonally expanded than HLA-associated ones, a later analysis found. Common viral pathogens (according to a later analysis) appeared linked to several of the most significant clusters.

PCR was performed using 60 Vbeta and 13 Jbeta primers. Sequenced by immunoSEQ multiplex PCR; TCRdb stores in-frame clones only, minus some. The table counts 130,000 to 150,000 clones; 0.85% to 1% lies in the top ten. On this clone itself: Antigen unknown.

This CDR3 has 15 residues. V dropped 10 bases and J dropped 0 bases, with 18 bases sitting between them. CDR1 and CDR2 (germline): LNHDA, SQIVND (reference sequence). Nominally healthy donors were sampled, though unrecorded immune exposures were likely. The sample consisted of PBMCs. This TCR was sampled from a male donor in good health and CMV-seronegative. V usage is TRBV19 and J usage is TRBJ1-1, with TRBD1 as a possible D gene (6 bases). Here the CDR3 DNA reads TGTGCCACTAACGGCAGGGGATGGATGAACACTGAAGCTTTCTTT. Its protein is CATNGRGWMNTEAFF.